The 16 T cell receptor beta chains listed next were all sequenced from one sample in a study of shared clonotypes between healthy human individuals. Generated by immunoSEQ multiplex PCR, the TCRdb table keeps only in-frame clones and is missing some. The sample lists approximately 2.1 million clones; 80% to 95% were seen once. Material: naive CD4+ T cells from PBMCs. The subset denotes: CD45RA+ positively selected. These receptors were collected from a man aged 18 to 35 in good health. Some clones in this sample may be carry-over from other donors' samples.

CDR3 protein: CASSQTGFGSYNEQFF. The CDR3 DNA sequence: TGCGCCAGCAGCCAAACAGGGTTTGGGTCCTACAATGAGCAGTTCTTC. The rearrangement joins TRBV4-1 to TRBJ2-1, with D possibly matching TRBD1 (6 bases). CDR1 MGHRA and CDR2 YSYEKL come from the germline V gene. The length of the CDR3 is 16 residues. V lost 2 bases, J lost 1 base, and 12 bases lay in between.

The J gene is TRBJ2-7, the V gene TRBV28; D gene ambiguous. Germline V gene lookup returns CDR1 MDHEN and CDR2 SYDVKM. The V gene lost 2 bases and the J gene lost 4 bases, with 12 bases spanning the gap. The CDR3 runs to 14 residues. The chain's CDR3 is CASSLELGSYEQYF. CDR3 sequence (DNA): TGTGCCAGCAGTTTAGAGTTGGGATCTTACGAGCAGTACTTC.

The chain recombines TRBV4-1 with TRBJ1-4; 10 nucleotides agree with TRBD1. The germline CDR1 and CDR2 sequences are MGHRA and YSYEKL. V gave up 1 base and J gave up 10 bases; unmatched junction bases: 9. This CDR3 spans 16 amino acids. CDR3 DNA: TGCGCCAGCAGCCAAGGGGAGGGACAGGGGAGAGGAAAACTGTTTTTT. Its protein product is CASSQGEGQGRGKLFF.

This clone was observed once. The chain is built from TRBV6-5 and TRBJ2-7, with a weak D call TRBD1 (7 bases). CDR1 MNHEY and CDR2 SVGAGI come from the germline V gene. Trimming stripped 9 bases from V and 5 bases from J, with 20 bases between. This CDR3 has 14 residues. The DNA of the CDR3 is TGTGCCAGTGCGGCGACAGGGAGGTTCGACGAGCAGTACTTC. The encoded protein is CASAATGRFDEQYF.

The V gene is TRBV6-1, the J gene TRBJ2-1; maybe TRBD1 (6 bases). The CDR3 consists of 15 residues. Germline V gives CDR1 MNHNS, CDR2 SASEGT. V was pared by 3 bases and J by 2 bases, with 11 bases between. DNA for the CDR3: TGTGCCAGCAGTGAGCGACAGGTTGCCTACAATGAGCAGTTCTTC. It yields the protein CASSERQVAYNEQFF.

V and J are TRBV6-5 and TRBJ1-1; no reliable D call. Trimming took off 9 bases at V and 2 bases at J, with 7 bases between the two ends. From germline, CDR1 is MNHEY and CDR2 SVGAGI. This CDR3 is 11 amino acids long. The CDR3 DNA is TGTGCCAGTGGGATCAACACTGAAGCTTTCTTT. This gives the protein CASGINTEAFF.

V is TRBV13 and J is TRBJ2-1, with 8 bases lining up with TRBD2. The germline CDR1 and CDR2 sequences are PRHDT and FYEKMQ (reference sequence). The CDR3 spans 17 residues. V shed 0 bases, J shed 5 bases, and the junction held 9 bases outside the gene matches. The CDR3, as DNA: TGTGCCAGCAGCTTAGGTACGGGCCTAGCGGGCAACAATGAGCAGTTCTTC. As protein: CASSLGTGLAGNNEQFF.

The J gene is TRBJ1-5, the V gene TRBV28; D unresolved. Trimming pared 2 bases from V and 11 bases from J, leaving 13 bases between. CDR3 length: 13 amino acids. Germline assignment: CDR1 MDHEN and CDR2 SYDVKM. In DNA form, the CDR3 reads TGTGCCAGCAGTTTACCTGAAAGTTCATCCCAGCATTTT. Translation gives CASSLPESSSQHF.

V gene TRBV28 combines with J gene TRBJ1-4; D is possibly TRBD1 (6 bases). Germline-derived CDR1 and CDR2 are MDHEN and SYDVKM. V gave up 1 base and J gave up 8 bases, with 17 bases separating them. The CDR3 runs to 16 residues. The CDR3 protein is CASSLYPGQGSEKLFF. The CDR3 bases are TGTGCCAGCAGTTTATACCCGGGGCAGGGGTCGGAAAAACTGTTTTTT.

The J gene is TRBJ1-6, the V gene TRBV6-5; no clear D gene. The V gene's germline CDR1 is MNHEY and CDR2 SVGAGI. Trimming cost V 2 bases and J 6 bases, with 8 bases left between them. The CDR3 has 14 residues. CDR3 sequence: CASSYESLNSPLHF. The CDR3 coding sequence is TGTGCCAGCAGTTACGAGTCCCTTAATTCACCCCTCCACTTT.

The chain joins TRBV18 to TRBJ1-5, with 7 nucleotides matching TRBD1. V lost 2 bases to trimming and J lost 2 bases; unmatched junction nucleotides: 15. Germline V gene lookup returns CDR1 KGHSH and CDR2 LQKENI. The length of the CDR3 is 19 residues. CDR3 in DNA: TGTGCCAGCTCACCATTTTCAGGTCAGGGGGTGATGGGCAATCAGCCCCAGCATTTT. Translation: CASSPFSGQGVMGNQPQHF.

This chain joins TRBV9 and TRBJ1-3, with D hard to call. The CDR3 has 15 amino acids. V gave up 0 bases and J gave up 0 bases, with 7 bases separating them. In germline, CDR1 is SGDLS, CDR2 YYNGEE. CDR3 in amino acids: CASSVASDSGNTIYF. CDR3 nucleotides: TGTGCCAGCAGCGTAGCAAGCGACTCTGGAAACACCATATATTTT.

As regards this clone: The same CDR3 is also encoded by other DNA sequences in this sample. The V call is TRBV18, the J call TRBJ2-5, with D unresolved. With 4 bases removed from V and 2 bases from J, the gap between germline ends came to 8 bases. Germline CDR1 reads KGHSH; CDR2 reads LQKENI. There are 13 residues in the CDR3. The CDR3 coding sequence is TGTGCCAGCTCACTGGATCTACAAGAGACCCAGTACTTC. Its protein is CASSLDLQETQYF.

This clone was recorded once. CDR3 sequence: CASSSSGYYEQYF. DNA of the CDR3: TGCGCCAGCAGCTCCTCGGGGTACTACGAGCAGTACTTC. V and J are TRBV5-1 and TRBJ2-7; possible D gene TRBD2, 5 bases. This CDR3 has 13 amino acids. V was cut by 3 bases and J by 3 bases, with 10 bases left in between. Germline CDR1 is SGHRS and CDR2 is YFSETQ.

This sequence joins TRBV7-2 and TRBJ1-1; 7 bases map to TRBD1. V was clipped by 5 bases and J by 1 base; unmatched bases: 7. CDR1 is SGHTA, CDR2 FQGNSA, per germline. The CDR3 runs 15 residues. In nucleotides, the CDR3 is TGTGCCAGCAGCCCAAACCAGGGGGGGAACACTGAAGCTTTCTTT. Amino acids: CASSPNQGGNTEAFF.

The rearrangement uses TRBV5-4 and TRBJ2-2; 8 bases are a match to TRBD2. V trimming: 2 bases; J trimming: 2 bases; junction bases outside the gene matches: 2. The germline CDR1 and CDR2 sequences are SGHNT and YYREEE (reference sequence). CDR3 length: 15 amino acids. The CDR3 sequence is CASSFSGDNTGELFF. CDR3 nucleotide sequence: TGTGCCAGCAGCTTTAGCGGGGACAACACCGGGGAGCTGTTTTTT.